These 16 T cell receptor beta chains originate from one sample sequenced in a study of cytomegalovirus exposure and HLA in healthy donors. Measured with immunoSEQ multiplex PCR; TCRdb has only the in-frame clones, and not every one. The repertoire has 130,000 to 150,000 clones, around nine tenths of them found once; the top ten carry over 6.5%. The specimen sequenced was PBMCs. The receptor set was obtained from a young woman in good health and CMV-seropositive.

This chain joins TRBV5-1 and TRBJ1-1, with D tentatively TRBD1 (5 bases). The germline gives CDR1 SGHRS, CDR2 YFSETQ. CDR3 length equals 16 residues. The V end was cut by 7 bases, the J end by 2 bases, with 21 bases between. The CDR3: CASAFMGGIRNTEAFF. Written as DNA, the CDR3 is TGCGCCAGCGCCTTTATGGGGGGTATTCGAAACACTGAAGCTTTCTTT.

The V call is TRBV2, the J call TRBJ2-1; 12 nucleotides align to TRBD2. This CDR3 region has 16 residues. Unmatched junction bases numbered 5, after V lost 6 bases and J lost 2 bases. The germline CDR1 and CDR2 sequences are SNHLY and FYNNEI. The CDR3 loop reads CASRASGGGAYNEQFF. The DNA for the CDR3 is TGTGCCAGCAGGGCTAGCGGGGGGGGAGCCTACAATGAGCAGTTCTTC.

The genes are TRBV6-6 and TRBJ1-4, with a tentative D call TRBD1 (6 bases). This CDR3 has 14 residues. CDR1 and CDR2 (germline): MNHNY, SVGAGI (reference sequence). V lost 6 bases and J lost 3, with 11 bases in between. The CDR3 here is CASSEQGSNEKLFF. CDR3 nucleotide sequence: TGTGCCAGCAGCGAACAGGGATCTAATGAAAAACTGTTTTTT.

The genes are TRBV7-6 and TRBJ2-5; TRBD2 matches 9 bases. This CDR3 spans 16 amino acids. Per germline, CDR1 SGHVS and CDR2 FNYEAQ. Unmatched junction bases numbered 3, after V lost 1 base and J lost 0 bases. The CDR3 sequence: CASSLVLAGNQETQYF. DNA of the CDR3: TGTGCCAGCAGCTTAGTCCTAGCGGGGAACCAAGAGACCCAGTACTTC. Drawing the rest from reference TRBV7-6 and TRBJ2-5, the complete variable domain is GAGVSQSPRYKVTKRGQDVALRCDPISGHVSLYWYRQALGQGPEFLTYFNYEAQQDKSGLPNDRFSAERPEGSISTLTIQRTEQRDSAMYRCASSLVLAGNQETQYFGPGTRLLVL.

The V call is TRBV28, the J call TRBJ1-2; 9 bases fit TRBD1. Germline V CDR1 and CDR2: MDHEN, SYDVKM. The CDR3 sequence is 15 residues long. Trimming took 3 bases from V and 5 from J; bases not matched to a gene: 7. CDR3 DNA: TGTGCCAGCAGTTTGGGGGACAGGGAGCTTTATGGCTACACCTTC. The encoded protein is CASSLGDRELYGYTF.

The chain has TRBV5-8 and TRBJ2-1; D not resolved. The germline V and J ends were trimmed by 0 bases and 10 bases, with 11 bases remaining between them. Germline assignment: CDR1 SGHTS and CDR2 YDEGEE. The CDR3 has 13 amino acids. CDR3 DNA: TGTGCCAGCAGCTTGGATCCCCTTCTGGAGCAGTTCTTC. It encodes CASSLDPLLEQFF.

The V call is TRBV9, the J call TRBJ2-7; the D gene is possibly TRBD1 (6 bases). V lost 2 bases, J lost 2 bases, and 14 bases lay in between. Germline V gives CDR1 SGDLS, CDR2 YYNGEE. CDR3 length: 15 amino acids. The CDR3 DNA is TGTGCCAGCAGCGTTTCGGACAGTTCAACCTACGAGCAGTACTTC. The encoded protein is CASSVSDSSTYEQYF.

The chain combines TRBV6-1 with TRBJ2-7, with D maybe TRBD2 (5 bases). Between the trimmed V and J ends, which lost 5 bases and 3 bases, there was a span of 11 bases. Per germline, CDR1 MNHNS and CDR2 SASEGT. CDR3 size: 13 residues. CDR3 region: CASSRAEVYEQYF. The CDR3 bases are TGTGCCAGCAGTCGAGCGGAGGTCTACGAGCAGTACTTC.

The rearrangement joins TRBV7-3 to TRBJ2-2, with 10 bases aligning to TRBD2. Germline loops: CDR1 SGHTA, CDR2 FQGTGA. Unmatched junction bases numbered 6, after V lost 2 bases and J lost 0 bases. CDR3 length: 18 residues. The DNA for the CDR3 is TGTGCCAGCAGCTTATGGGCTAGCGGGGGCCCGAACACCGGGGAGCTGTTTTTT. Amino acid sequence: CASSLWASGGPNTGELFF.

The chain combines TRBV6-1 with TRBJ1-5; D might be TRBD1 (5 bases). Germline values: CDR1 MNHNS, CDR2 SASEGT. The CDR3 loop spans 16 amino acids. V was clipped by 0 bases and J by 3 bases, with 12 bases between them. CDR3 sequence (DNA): TGTGCCAGCAGTGAAGCCGGCGGGACGTCCAATCAGCCCCAGCATTTT. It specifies CASSEAGGTSNQPQHF.

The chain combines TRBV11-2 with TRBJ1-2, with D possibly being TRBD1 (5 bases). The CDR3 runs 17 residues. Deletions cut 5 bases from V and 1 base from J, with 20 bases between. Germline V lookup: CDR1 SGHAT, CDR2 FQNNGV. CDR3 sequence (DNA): TGTGCCAGCAGCCCCGGTGGGGCAACTCAACTTAACTATGGCTACACCTTC. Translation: CASSPGGATQLNYGYTF.

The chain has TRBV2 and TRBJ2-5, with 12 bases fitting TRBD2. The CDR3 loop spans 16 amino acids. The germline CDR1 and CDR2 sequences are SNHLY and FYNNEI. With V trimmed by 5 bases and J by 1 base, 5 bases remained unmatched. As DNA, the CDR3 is TGTGCCAGCAGTCCCGGACTAGCGGGACCCCAAGAGACCCAGTACTTC. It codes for CASSPGLAGPQETQYF.

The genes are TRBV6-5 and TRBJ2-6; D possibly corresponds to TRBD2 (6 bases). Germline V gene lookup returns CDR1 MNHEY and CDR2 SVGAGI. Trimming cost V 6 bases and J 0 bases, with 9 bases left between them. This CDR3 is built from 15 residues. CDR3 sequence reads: CASRVGSSGANVLTF. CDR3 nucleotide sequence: TGTGCCAGCAGAGTCGGGAGCTCTGGGGCCAACGTCCTGACTTTC.

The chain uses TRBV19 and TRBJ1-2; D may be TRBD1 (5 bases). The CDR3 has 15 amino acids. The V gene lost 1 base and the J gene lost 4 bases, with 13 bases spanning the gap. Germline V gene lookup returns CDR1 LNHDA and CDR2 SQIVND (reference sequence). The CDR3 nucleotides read TGTGCCAGTAGTATAGGCAGGGTAGAAGGCTATGGCTACACCTTC. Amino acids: CASSIGRVEGYGYTF.

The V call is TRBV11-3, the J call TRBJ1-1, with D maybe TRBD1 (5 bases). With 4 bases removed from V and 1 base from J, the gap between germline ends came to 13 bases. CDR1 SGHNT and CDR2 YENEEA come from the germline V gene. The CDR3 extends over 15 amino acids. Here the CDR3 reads CASSSGHTGNTEAFF. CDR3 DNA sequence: TGTGCCAGCAGCTCCGGACACACGGGGAACACTGAAGCTTTCTTT.

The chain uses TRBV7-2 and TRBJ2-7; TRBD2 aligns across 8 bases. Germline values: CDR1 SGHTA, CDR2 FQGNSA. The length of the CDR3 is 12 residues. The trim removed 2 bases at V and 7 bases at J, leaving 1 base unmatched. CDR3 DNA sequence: TGTGCCAGCAGCTTACGGGAGGGAGAGCAGTACTTC. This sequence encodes CASSLREGEQYF.